Listed below are T cell receptor beta chains from one sample, sequenced in a study of T cell repertoires in cytomegalovirus infection. TCRdb reprocessed the reads via MiXCR and lists one record per CDR3 protein. The top ten hold about 2.8% of the sample, which has 740,000 or so distinct CDR3 sequences, 35% seen once. Sequencing was done on a sample of PBMCs. These receptors all stem from a human donor in good health (CMV status not recorded). Some clones in this sample may be carry-over from other donors' samples. Each CDR3 is given with its conserved first and last residue. A D gene is named only where the DNA matches it firmly. Size tells how often a clone was seen (once, few, many) or the class of an expanded clone, and some rows leave it out.

clone_size d_call j_call v_call cdr3_aa cdr3_nt
- - TRBJ1-4 TRBV5-5 CASSPGTPGRLELFF TGTGCCAGCAGCCCGGGGACCCCCGGTAGGTTGGAACTGTTTTTT
- - TRBJ1-6 TRBV19 CASSTWDGGVLDSPLHF TGTGCCAGTAGTACCTGGGACGGGGGAGTACTGGATTCACCCCTCCACTTT
few TRBD1 TRBJ1-1 TRBV28 CASSPAGLGQGASTEAFF TGTGCCAGCAGTCCGGCGGGCCTAGGACAGGGGGCGAGTACTGAAGCTTTCTTT
few - TRBJ2-5 TRBV12-3/TRBV12-4 CASSWEQGPQETQYF TGTGCCAGCAGTTGGGAACAAGGGCCCCAAGAGACCCAGTACTTC
many TRBD2 TRBJ2-1 TRBV7-2 CASSLNPGGVAGGEQFF TGTGCCAGCAGCTTAAACCCAGGGGGGGTAGCGGGGGGTGAGCAGTTCTTC
- TRBD1 TRBJ2-7 TRBV11-2 CASSQRDGQGAYEKSF TGTGCCAGCAGCCAAAGAGACGGACAGGGGGCCTACGAGAAGTCCTTC
- - TRBJ2-4 TRBV6-1 CASSEDWADSYF TGTGCCAGCAGTGAAGATTGGGCGGACTCTTACTTC
- TRBD1 TRBJ2-5 TRBV28 CASSLLGGQGAGETQYF TGTGCCAGCAGTTTATTGGGGGGCCAGGGGGCCGGAGAGACCCAGTACTTC
- - TRBJ1-2 TRBV6-5 CASRNPDRTLGYTF TGTGCCAGCAGGAACCCTGACAGAACCTTAGGCTACACCTTC
- TRBD2 TRBJ2-7 TRBV9 CASSVAGASGEKEYF TGTGCCAGCAGCGTAGCTGGGGCTAGCGGGGAGAAAGAGTACTTC
- TRBD1 TRBJ1-5 TRBV7-4 CASSFAGTGYQPQHF TGTGCCAGCAGCTTCGCCGGGACAGGGTATCAGCCCCAGCATTTT
few - TRBJ2-5 TRBV20-1 CSARGLGAEETQYF TGCAGTGCAAGAGGGTTAGGGGCCGAAGAGACCCAGTACTTC
few - TRBJ2-1 TRBV5-6 CASSLAVSGEQFF TGTGCCAGCAGCTTGGCGGTGTCGGGTGAGCAGTTCTTC
- TRBD1 TRBJ2-1 TRBV12-3/TRBV12-4 CASSARGPGNEQFF TGTGCCAGCAGTGCGAGGGGGCCTGGCAATGAGCAGTTCTTC
- TRBD2 TRBJ2-7 TRBV6-1 CASSEGLAGVPSYEQYF TGTGCCAGCAGTGAAGGGCTAGCGGGAGTACCTTCCTACGAGCAGTACTTC
many TRBD1 TRBJ2-1 TRBV19 CASSIAGRDRGIDEQFF TGTGCCAGTAGTATTGCGGGTCGGGACAGGGGGATCGATGAGCAGTTCTTC
- - TRBJ1-2 TRBV19 CASSIDRQGTYYGYTF TGTGCCAGTAGTATAGATCGGCAGGGGACATACTATGGCTACACCTTC
once - TRBJ2-3 TRBV12-3/TRBV12-4 CASSLGPASDTQYF TGTGCCAGCAGTCTCGGTCCCGCCTCGGATACGCAGTATTTT
- TRBD2 TRBJ2-6 TRBV19 CASSPREGGANVLTF TGTGCCAGTTCCCCCCGGGAGGGTGGGGCCAACGTCCTGACTTTC
few - TRBJ1-2 TRBV4-1 CASSQKGVGYGYTF TGCGCCAGCAGCCAAAAGGGGGTAGGCTATGGCTACACCTTC
- TRBD1 TRBJ2-5 TRBV7-2 CASSPMTGSHETKYF TGTGCCAGCAGCCCGATGACAGGGAGCCACGAGACCAAGTACTTC
- - TRBJ1-6 TRBV7-2 CASSLWRVSWSPLHF TGTGCCAGCAGCTTATGGCGGGTCTCCTGGTCACCCCTCCACTTT
once - TRBJ2-1 TRBV7-2 CASRGGGCGEQLF TGTGCAAGCCGGGGAGGCGGCTGCGGGGAGCAGTTATTC
few - TRBJ2-1 TRBV28 CASSNTGFYNEQFF TGTGCCAGCAGTAACACAGGGTTCTACAATGAGCAGTTCTTC
few TRBD2 TRBJ2-5 TRBV7-2 CASRLGGSGRGETQYF TGTGCCAGCCGACTAGGTGGTAGCGGGAGGGGTGAGACCCAGTACTTC
few TRBD1 TRBJ1-1 TRBV6-1 CASKTGGGTEAFF TGTGCCAGCAAGACAGGGGGTGGGACTGAAGCTTTCTTT
few - TRBJ2-6 TRBV7-9 CASSFYVPGANVLTF TGTGCCAGCAGCTTCTATGTCCCCGGGGCCAACGTCCTGACTTTC
- - TRBJ1-1 TRBV19 CASMGTVDTATEAFF TGTGCCAGTATGGGGACGGTAGATACGGCCACTGAAGCTTTCTTT
- - TRBJ1-2 TRBV30 CAWRVAWGSRNYGYTF TGTGCCTGGAGGGTGGCATGGGGGTCACGGAACTATGGCTACACCTTC
- - TRBJ1-1 TRBV6-6 CASSYSEMAGTEAFF TGTGCCAGCAGTTACTCGGAGATGGCCGGTACTGAAGCTTTCTTT
once TRBD1 TRBJ1-1 TRBV9 CASSAPGQGRNTEAFF TGTGCCAGCAGCGCCCCCGGACAGGGAAGGAACACTGAAGCTTTCTTT
few - TRBJ1-1 TRBV12-3/TRBV12-4 CASSPRVQGWVFF TGTGCCAGCAGTCCACGCGTGCAGGGATGGGTTTTCTTT
- - TRBJ2-4 TRBV5-6 CASSLVQLSQAKNIQYF TGTGCCAGCAGCTTGGTTCAACTGTCCCAAGCCAAAAACATTCAGTACTTC
- - TRBJ1-4 TRBV9 CASSVGDPSNEKLFF TGTGCCAGCAGCGTAGGGGATCCATCAAATGAAAAACTGTTTTTT
- - TRBJ1-1 TRBV7-9 CASSPGAANTEAFF TGTGCCAGCAGCCCCGGGGCAGCGAACACTGAAGCTTTCTTT
- TRBD2 TRBJ2-1 TRBV7-7 CASSVVPGGNEQFF TGTGCTAGCAGCGTAGTTCCGGGGGGGAATGAGCAGTTCTTC
few - TRBJ1-1 TRBV7-2 CASSPSTRYTEAFF TGTGCCAGCAGCCCCTCAACACGGTACACTGAAGCTTTCTTT
few TRBD2 TRBJ2-3 TRBV4-2 CASSQDRPVLAGRNTQYF TGTGCCAGCAGCCAAGACCGTCCCGTGCTAGCGGGAAGAAATACGCAGTATTTT
- TRBD1 TRBJ2-2 TRBV12-3/TRBV12-4 CATSGTGGLRELFF TGTGCCACCTCCGGGACAGGGGGCCTCCGGGAGCTGTTTTTT
- TRBD1 TRBJ1-1 TRBV28 CASSLTGENTEAFF TGTGCCAGCAGTTTGACAGGGGAGAACACTGAAGCTTTCTTT
- - TRBJ2-7 TRBV12-3/TRBV12-4 CASSLSPRFLDEQYF TGTGCCAGCAGTTTAAGCCCCCGGTTTCTGGACGAGCAGTACTTC
- - TRBJ1-1 TRBV7-6 CASSLGPQREAFF TGTGCCAGCAGCTTAGGCCCCCAGAGGGAAGCTTTCTTT
- TRBD2 TRBJ2-1 TRBV4-1 CASSQERLAGTYNEQFF TGCGCCAGCAGCCAAGAGAGGCTAGCGGGAACCTACAATGAGCAGTTCTTC
few - TRBJ2-3 TRBV11-2 CASSLVAPGVADTQYF TGTGCCAGCAGCTTAGTGGCCCCGGGGGTTGCAGATACGCAGTATTTT
- TRBD1 TRBJ1-1 TRBV12-3/TRBV12-4 CASSNNRGNTEAFF TGTGCCAGCAGTAATAACAGGGGGAACACTGAAGCTTTCTTT
- TRBD1 TRBJ1-5 TRBV24-1 CATSARDRGLSNQPQHF TGTGCCACCAGTGCCCGGGACAGGGGGTTGAGCAATCAGCCCCAGCATTTT
- TRBD1 TRBJ1-2 TRBV28 CASSRLSTGGVYGYTF TGTGCCAGCAGCCGACTGTCGACAGGGGGAGTCTATGGCTACACCTTC